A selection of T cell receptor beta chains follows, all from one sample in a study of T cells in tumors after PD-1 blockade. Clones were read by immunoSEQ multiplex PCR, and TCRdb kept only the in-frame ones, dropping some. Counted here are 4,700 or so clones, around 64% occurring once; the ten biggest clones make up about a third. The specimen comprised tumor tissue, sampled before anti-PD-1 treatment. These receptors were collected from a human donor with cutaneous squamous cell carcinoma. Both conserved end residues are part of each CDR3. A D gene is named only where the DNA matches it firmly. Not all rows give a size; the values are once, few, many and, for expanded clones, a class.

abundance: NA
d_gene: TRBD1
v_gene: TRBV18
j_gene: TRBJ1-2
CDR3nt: TGTGCCAGCTCACCAGGTCGCGGGACGGGACAGGGGACTAACTATGGCTACACCTTC
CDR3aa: CASSPGRGTGQGTNYGYTF

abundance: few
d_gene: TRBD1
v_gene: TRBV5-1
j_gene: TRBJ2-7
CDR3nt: TGCGCCAGCAGCTCTGGGTCCGGGACAGGGGGCCGGGACGAGCAGTACTTC
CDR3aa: CASSSGSGTGGRDEQYF

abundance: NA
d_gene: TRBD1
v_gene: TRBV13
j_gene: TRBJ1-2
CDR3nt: TGTGCCAGCAGCTTAGGGTCAGGGGGCGACTATGGCTACACCTTC
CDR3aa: CASSLGSGGDYGYTF

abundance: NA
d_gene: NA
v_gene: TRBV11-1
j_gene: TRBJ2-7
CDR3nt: TGTGCCAGCAGCTTATATGACACCGAGCAGTACTTC
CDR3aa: CASSLYDTEQYF

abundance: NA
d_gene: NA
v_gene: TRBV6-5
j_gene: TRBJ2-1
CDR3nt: TGTGCCAGCAGTTACGGTTGGGTTAGGGCCTACAATGAGCAGTTCTTC
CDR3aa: CASSYGWVRAYNEQFF

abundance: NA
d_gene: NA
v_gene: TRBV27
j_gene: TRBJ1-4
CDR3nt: TGTGCCAGCATGCGCTTTGGCGGAGACACTAATGAAAAACTGTTTTTT
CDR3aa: CASMRFGGDTNEKLFF

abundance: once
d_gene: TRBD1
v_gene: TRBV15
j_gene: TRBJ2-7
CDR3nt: TGTGCCACCAGCACTGGACAGGGGGAATACGAGCAGTACTTC
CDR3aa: CATSTGQGEYEQYF

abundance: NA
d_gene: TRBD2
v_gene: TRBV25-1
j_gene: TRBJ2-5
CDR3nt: TGTGCCAGCAGTGAATCCGGGACTAGCGATCAGACCCAGTACTTC
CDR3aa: CASSESGTSDQTQYF

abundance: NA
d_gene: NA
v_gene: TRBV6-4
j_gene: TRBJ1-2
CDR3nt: TGTGCCAGCAGTGACTCCACCGGGACACCCTATGGCTACACCTTC
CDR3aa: CASSDSTGTPYGYTF

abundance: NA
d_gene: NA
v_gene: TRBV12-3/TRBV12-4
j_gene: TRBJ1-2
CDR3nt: TGTGCCAGCAGTTTAGAAGGGGACTATGGCTACACCTTC
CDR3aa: CASSLEGDYGYTF

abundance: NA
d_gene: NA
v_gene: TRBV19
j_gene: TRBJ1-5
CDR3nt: TGTGCCAGTAGTCTGTGGACAGCCAGCAATCAGCCCCAGCATTTT
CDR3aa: CASSLWTASNQPQHF

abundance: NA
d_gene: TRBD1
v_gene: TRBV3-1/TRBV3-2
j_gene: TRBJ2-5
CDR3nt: TGTGCCAGCAGAAACGGACAGGGCGGGGAGACCCAGTACTTC
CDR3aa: CASRNGQGGETQYF

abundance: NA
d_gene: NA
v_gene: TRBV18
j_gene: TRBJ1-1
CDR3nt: TGTGCCAGCTCACCAAGTTCTGTTTCTGAAGCTTTCTTT
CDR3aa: CASSPSSVSEAFF

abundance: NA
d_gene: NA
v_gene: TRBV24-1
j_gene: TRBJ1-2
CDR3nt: TGTGCCACCAGTGCGATAGGGGACTATGGCTACACCTTC
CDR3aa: CATSAIGDYGYTF

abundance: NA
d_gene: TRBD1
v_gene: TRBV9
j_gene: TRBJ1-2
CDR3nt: TGTGCCAGCAGCGTAGCCGGACAGGAGACCTTC
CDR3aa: CASSVAGQETF

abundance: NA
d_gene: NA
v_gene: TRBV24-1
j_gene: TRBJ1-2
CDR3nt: TGTGCCACCAGTGAGGGGAGCTATGGCTACACCTTC
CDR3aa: CATSEGSYGYTF

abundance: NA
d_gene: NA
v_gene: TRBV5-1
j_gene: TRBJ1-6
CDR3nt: TGCGCCAGCAGCTTGAGAGACGGGTTCGGTTCACCCCTCCACTTT
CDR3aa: CASSLRDGFGSPLHF

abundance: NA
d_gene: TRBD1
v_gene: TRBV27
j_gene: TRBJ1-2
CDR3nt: TGTGCCAGCAGTTCGACAGGGATTGGCTACACCTTC
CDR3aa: CASSSTGIGYTF

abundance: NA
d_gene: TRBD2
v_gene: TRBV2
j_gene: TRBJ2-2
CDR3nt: TGTGCCAGCACGGGGGCGGGGGGGGCCCGCACCGGGGAGCTGTTTTTT
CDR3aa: CASTGAGGARTGELFF

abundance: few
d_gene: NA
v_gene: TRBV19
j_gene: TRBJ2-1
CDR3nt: TGTGCCAGTAGCCCCAGCAATGAGCAGTTCTTC
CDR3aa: CASSPSNEQFF

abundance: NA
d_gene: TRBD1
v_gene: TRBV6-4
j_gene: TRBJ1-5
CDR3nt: TGTGCCAGCAAACCCGACAGGGGGAGCAATCAGCCCCAGCATTTT
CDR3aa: CASKPDRGSNQPQHF

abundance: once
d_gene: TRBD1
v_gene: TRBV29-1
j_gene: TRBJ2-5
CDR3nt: TGCAGCGTCGTAAGAGGGACAGGACAAGAGACCCAGTACTTC
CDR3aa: CSVVRGTGQETQYF

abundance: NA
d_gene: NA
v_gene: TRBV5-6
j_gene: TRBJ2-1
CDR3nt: TGTGCCAGCAGCTTGGTACAGGGAAGGCACAATGAGCAGTTCTTC
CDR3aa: CASSLVQGRHNEQFF

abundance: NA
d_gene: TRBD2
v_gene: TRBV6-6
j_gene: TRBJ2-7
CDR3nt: TGTGCCAGCAGGATGGGGGGGAGTTACGAGCAGTACTTC
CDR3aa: CASRMGGSYEQYF

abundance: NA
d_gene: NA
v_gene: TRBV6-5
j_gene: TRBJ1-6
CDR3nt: TGTGCCAGCAGCAAAAAGCGCGGAGAATCACCCCTCCACTTT
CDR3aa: CASSKKRGESPLHF

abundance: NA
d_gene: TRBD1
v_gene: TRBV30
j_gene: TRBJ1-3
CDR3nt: TGTGCCTGGAGTAAGAACAGGGGGGGAAACACCATATATTTT
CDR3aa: CAWSKNRGGNTIYF

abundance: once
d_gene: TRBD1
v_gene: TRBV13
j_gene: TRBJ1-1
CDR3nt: TGTGCCAGCAGCACGTGGACAGGAGAAGCTTTCTTT
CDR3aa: CASSTWTGEAFF

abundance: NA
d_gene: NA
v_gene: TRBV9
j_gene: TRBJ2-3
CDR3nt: TGTGCCAGCAGCGGACCACCGGTACATAGCACAGATACGCAGTATTTT
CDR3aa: CASSGPPVHSTDTQYF

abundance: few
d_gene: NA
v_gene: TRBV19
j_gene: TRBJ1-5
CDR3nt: TGTGCCAGTAGTATGGGTGGAGGATTTGACGTTCAGCCCCAGCATTTT
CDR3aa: CASSMGGGFDVQPQHF

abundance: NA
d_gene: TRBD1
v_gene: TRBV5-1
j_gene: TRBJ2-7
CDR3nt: TGCGCCAGCAGCGTGGGACAGGGAACCTCCTACGAGCAGTACTTC
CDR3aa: CASSVGQGTSYEQYF

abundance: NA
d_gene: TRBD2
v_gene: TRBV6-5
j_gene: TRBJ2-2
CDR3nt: TGTGCCAGCAGGGGACTAGCGGGGAGGGACCGGGAGCTGTTTTTT
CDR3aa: CASRGLAGRDRELFF

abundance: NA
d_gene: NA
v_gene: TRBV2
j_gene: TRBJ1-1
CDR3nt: TGTGCCAGCAGTAGAAATGGCGGCAACACTGAAGCTTTCTTT
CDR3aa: CASSRNGGNTEAFF

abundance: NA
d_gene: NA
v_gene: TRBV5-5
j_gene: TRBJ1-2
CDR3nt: TGTGCCAGCAGATGGGGGGCTGGTGGCTACACCTTC
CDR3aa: CASRWGAGGYTF

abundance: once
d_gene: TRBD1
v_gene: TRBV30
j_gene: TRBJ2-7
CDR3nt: TGTGCCTGGAGTAGGGACAGCTCCTACGAGCAGTACTTC
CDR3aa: CAWSRDSSYEQYF

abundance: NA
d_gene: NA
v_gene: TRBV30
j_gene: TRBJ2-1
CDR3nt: TGTGCCTGGACGAAGCCCACGGGCAATGAGCAGTTCTTC
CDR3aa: CAWTKPTGNEQFF